Presented here are 15 T cell receptor beta chains from one specimen sequenced in a study of T cell clones after liver transplantation. TCRdb keeps only in-frame clones here, not all; method: immunoSEQ multiplex PCR. The sample yields tens of thousands of clones, 70% to 90% seen once. Specimen: CD4+ T cells from blood, collected at the 22-month timepoint. The receptors were sampled from a human patient who received a liver transplant. Some of the T cells might come from the graft donor.

This rearrangement joins TRBV5-6 to TRBJ1-4; weak D call: TRBD1 (5 bases). The germline CDR1 and CDR2 sequences are SGHDT and YYEEEE. CDR3 length: 14 amino acids. V lost 5 bases to trimming and J lost 8 bases, with 16 bases between them. The CDR3 loop reads CASSRDLWGEKLFF. The CDR3 nucleotides read TGTGCCAGCAGTCGGGACCTTTGGGGCGAAAAACTGTTTTTT.

J is TRBJ2-1 and V is TRBV19; 11 nucleotides line up with TRBD2. Germline assignment: CDR1 LNHDA and CDR2 SQIVND (reference sequence). V trimming: 5 bases; J trimming: 7 bases; junction bases outside the gene matches: 4. The CDR3 contains 14 residues. DNA for the CDR3: TGTGCCAGTAGTGGTAGCGGGGGGGTGAATGAGCAGTTCTTC. Amino acid sequence: CASSGSGGVNEQFF.

The chain is built from TRBV28 and TRBJ1-5; possibly TRBD1 for D (5 bases). CDR1 is MDHEN, CDR2 SYDVKM, per germline. V lost 2 bases and J lost 3, with 8 bases in between. The length of the CDR3 is 14 residues. DNA of the CDR3: TGTGCCAGCAGTTTAGCAGGGATCAATCAGCCCCAGCATTTT. This gives the protein CASSLAGINQPQHF.

The chain uses TRBV28 and TRBJ1-1; D is undetermined. This CDR3 is 12 amino acids long. Germline V gene sequence: CDR1 MDHEN, CDR2 SYDVKM. The V end was cut by 7 bases, the J end by 4 bases, with 10 bases between. This chain's CDR3 is CASTSGSTEAFF. CDR3 sequence (DNA): TGTGCCAGCACCAGCGGAAGCACTGAAGCTTTCTTT.

V is TRBV4-3 and J is TRBJ1-1; D unclear. The CDR3 has 14 residues. V was clipped by 4 bases and J by 6 bases, with 15 bases between them. Germline assignment: CDR1 LGHNA and CDR2 YSLEER. In DNA form, the CDR3 reads TGCGCCAGCAGCCGTGGTAGGAACTCTGCTGAAGCTTTCTTT. This encodes CASSRGRNSAEAFF.

The V and J genes are TRBV6-5 and TRBJ2-7; D is ambiguous. The CDR3 runs to 16 residues. V lost 2 bases and J lost 2, with 16 bases in between. Germline values: CDR1 MNHEY, CDR2 SVGAGI. CDR3 DNA: TGTGCCAGCAGTTACCTTAGTGGGCAGGCCGCCTACGAGCAGTACTTC. It encodes CASSYLSGQAAYEQYF.

The chain has TRBV6-5 and TRBJ1-2; tentative D call: TRBD1 (5 bases). V was pared by 2 bases and J by 2 bases, with 9 bases between. The CDR3 sequence is 14 residues long. Germline-derived CDR1 and CDR2 are MNHEY and SVGAGI. The DNA of the CDR3 is TGTGCCAGCAGTTACGACGGACAAAACTATGGCTACACCTTC. It specifies CASSYDGQNYGYTF.

This clone was seen a few times. The chain carries TRBV2 and TRBJ2-7, with 7 bases lining up with TRBD1. CDR3 length equals 14 residues. In germline, CDR1 is SNHLY, CDR2 FYNNEI. The ends lost 4 bases at V and 6 bases at J; junction bases unmatched: 9. The CDR3 nucleotides read TGTGCCAGCAGTGTAGAAGGGGGCTCGGGCGAGCAGTACTTC. Its protein product is CASSVEGGSGEQYF.

This chain links TRBV2 with TRBJ1-4; no clear D gene. Trimming stripped 4 bases from V and 4 bases from J, with 10 bases between. This CDR3 spans 14 amino acids. Germline CDR1 is SNHLY and CDR2 is FYNNEI. DNA for the CDR3: TGTGCCAGCAGTGGCGGCAGAAGTAATGAAAAACTGTTTTTT. It translates to CASSGGRSNEKLFF.

This clone was counted once. This chain uses TRBV5-6 with TRBJ1-2, with D unresolved. V lost 1 base and J 5 bases, leaving 12 bases between the germline ends. The CDR3 is 14 amino acids. In germline, CDR1 is SGHDT, CDR2 YYEEEE. DNA of the CDR3: TGTGCCAGCAGCTTGCAAGGTTTGAGGTATGGCTACACCTTC. This translates into CASSLQGLRYGYTF.

This clone was seen only a few times. The chain is built from TRBV21-1 and TRBJ1-1. TRBV21-1 represents a pseudogene. CDR3 length equals 13 residues. The DNA for the CDR3 is TGTGCCAGCAGCGGGGGAACGGACACTGAAGCTTTCTTT. Amino acid sequence: CASSGGTDTEAFF.

The chain uses TRBV4-3 and TRBJ1-5, with 8 positions matching TRBD1. The CDR3 length is 14 residues. V trimming: 8 bases; J trimming: 6 bases; junction bases outside the gene matches: 9. CDR1 and CDR2 from the germline V gene are LGHNA and YSLEER. CDR3 sequence: CASGHRGEGQPQHF. The CDR3 bases are TGCGCCAGCGGACACAGGGGGGAAGGTCAGCCCCAGCATTTT.

This chain uses TRBV9 with TRBJ1-1; D remains unclear. The CDR3 covers 14 residues. Germline V CDR1 and CDR2: SGDLS, YYNGEE. V gave up 3 bases and J gave up 6 bases, with 15 bases separating them. CDR3 DNA: TGTGCCAGCAGCGCCGACCCGGGGTTCGCTGAAGCTTTCTTT. This encodes CASSADPGFAEAFF.

The chain employs TRBV7-9 and TRBJ1-4, with D uncertain. Trimming shortened V by 3 bases and J by 4 bases, and 3 bases separated the two germline ends. This CDR3 comprises 12 residues. CDR1 and CDR2 (germline): SEHNR, FQNEAQ (reference sequence). CDR3 in DNA: TGTGCCAGCAGCTTGGGTAATGAAAAACTGTTTTTT. Translation: CASSLGNEKLFF.

The genes are TRBV5-4 and TRBJ2-7; 9 bases line up with TRBD2. V lost 2 bases to trimming and J lost 6 bases; unmatched junction nucleotides: 6. Looked up from germline, CDR1 is SGHNT and CDR2 is YYREEE (reference sequence). There are 14 residues in the CDR3. The CDR3 reads CASSFAGTSREQYF. The CDR3 bases are TGTGCCAGCAGCTTTGCCGGGACTAGCCGCGAGCAGTACTTC.